A single T cell receptor beta chain is shown here with its context. The CDR3 spans 15 residues. V was pared by 4 bases and J by 0 bases, with 12 bases between. The germline V gene has CDR1 LGHNA and CDR2 YNFKEQ. This record comes from a study of blood T cell repertoires in COVID-19. At the level of the study: T cells, B-cell-depleted T cells, or PBMCs supplied cDNA or gDNA.

Under the authors' procedure: Estimated nucleated cell counts came from reference gene primer amplification. Sequencing used immunoSEQ multiplex PCR; TCRdb keeps in-frame clones, though not all of them. V and J calls plus clone size are reproduced from that table; the DNA served to infer D and trimming. Among around 360,000 clones listed, 80% to 90% were seen once. The source is a young woman with COVID-19, enrolled during active disease. The chain couples TRBV4-2 to TRBJ1-1, with TRBD1 as a possible D gene (6 bases). Sequencing input: peripheral blood. Written as DNA, the CDR3 is TGTGCCAGCAGCCGAACACAGGGAATGAACACTGAAGCTTTCTTT. Protein product: CASSRTQGMNTEAFF.